The 30 T cell receptor beta chains given below trace back to one sample, sequenced in a study of cytomegalovirus exposure and HLA in healthy donors. TCRdb's copy holds only in-frame clones and misses some; the assay was immunoSEQ multiplex PCR. The sample shows about 110,000 clones, about 92% of them seen only once. The specimen was PBMCs. All receptors derive from a woman between 18 and 30 years old in good health and CMV-seronegative.

This clone was picked up one time. The rearrangement links TRBV4-1 to TRBJ1-4, with TRBD1 matching over 11 bases. Germline V lookup: CDR1 MGHRA, CDR2 YSYEKL. The J segment lost 0 bases and the V segment lost 0 bases, leaving 3 bases of the junction unmatched. The CDR3 is 18 residues long. The CDR3 loop is CASSQEPGQGATNEKLFF. CDR3 DNA: TGCGCCAGCAGCCAAGAGCCGGGACAGGGGGCAACTAATGAAAAACTGTTTTTT.

J is TRBJ1-5 and V is TRBV15; possible D gene TRBD1, 6 bases. Germline V gene data show CDR1 as LNHNV and CDR2 as YYDKDF (reference sequence). V shed 10 bases and J shed 4 bases, with 20 bases lying between them. The CDR3 consists of 15 residues. The CDR3 DNA reads TGTGCCAGTTCCGGTCGGGCAGGGGTAAATCAGCCCCAGCATTTT. Its translation: CASSGRAGVNQPQHF.

The J gene is TRBJ1-2, the V gene TRBV28; the D is unclear. V gave up 5 bases and J gave up 5 bases, with 12 bases separating them. CDR1 is MDHEN and CDR2 is SYDVKM in the germline V gene. The CDR3 is 13 residues long. The CDR3 coding sequence is TGTGCCAGCAGTCCCCCGAGGGAGTATGGCTACACCTTC. Encoded protein: CASSPPREYGYTF.

This clone occurred a few times. The chain carries TRBV30 and TRBJ1-6, with D hard to call. V lost 5 bases and J lost 8, with 16 bases in between. This CDR3 has 14 residues. Germline CDR1 and CDR2: GTSNPN and SVGIG (reference sequence). The CDR3 reads CAWSKSSLDSPLHF. CDR3 nucleotide sequence: TGTGCCTGGTCTAAGAGTTCACTGGATTCACCCCTCCACTTT. Combining the CDR3 with reference TRBV30 and TRBJ1-6 gives the whole variable domain SQTIHQWPATLVQPVGSPLSLECTVEGTSNPNLYWYRQAAGRGLQLLFYSVGIGQISSEVPQNLSASRPQDRQFILSSKKLLLSDSGFYLCAWSKSSLDSPLHFGNGTRLTVT.

The chain couples TRBV10-1 to TRBJ2-3, with a weak D call TRBD2 (6 bases). CDR3 size: 15 residues. CDR1 and CDR2 (germline): WNHNN, SYGVQD (reference sequence). Between the trimmed V and J ends, which lost 5 bases and 1 base, there was a span of 13 bases. The CDR3 region is CASSQTRSGTDTQYF. The CDR3 DNA is TGCGCCAGCAGTCAGACTAGATCTGGCACAGATACGCAGTATTTT.

This rearrangement joins TRBV4-3 to TRBJ2-3; tentative D call: TRBD2 (5 bases). The CDR3 has 15 residues. V lost 0 bases, J lost 4 bases, and 11 bases lay in between. Germline CDR1 and CDR2: LGHNA and YSLEER. The CDR3 here is CASSQDGEGADTQYF. CDR3 sequence (DNA): TGCGCCAGCAGCCAAGATGGCGAGGGCGCAGATACGCAGTATTTT.

This chain joins TRBV7-8 and TRBJ2-1, with a weak D call TRBD2 (5 bases). CDR1 is SGHVS and CDR2 is FQNEAQ in the germline V gene. Trimming shortened V by 9 bases and J by 8 bases, and 20 bases separated the two germline ends. This CDR3 spans 14 amino acids. CDR3 protein: CASKELGRSDEQFF. In DNA, the CDR3 is TGTGCCAGTAAAGAACTAGGACGGAGCGATGAGCAGTTCTTC.

The chain uses TRBV6-1 and TRBJ2-7; 9 nucleotides match TRBD1. V lost 1 base and J lost 2; bases outside the gene matches: 9. Germline V lookup: CDR1 MNHNS, CDR2 SASEGT. This CDR3 has 17 residues. The CDR3 loop is CASSEVAGTGLTYEQYF. The CDR3 DNA sequence: TGTGCCAGCAGTGAAGTTGCTGGGACAGGGCTGACCTACGAGCAGTACTTC.

Only a few counts were recorded for this clone. The chain is built from TRBV18 and TRBJ2-7; 8 positions match TRBD2. V was clipped by 5 bases and J by 0 bases; unmatched bases: 6. Germline V gene sequence: CDR1 KGHSH, CDR2 LQKENI. The CDR3 is made up of 15 amino acids. CDR3: CASSGGLDSSYEQYF. The CDR3 nucleotides are TGTGCCAGCTCAGGGGGACTAGATAGCTCCTACGAGCAGTACTTC. The variable domain in full, completed from reference TRBV18 and TRBJ2-7, reads NAGVMQNPRHLVRRRGQEARLRCSPMKGHSHVYWYRQLPEEGLKFMVYLQKENIIDESGMPKERFSAEFPKEGPSILRIQQVVRGDSAAYFCASSGGLDSSYEQYFGPGTRLTVT.

V and J are TRBV30 and TRBJ1-5; the D gene is possibly TRBD1 (5 bases). This CDR3 is built from 13 residues. Germline CDR1 reads GTSNPN; CDR2 reads SVGIG (reference sequence). The V end lost 5 bases, the J end lost 5 bases, and 13 bases lay between the germline ends. DNA of the CDR3: TGTGCCTGGGACAAGACAGTGGATCAGCCCCAGCATTTT. This encodes CAWDKTVDQPQHF.

This chain links TRBV10-1 with TRBJ1-1; D is perhaps TRBD1 (6 bases). Trimming left V 5 bases short and J 5 bases short, with 15 bases between. In germline, CDR1 is WNHNN, CDR2 SYGVQD (reference sequence). This CDR3 contains 14 residues. CDR3 sequence: CASSLNPQGTEAFF. DNA for the CDR3: TGCGCCAGCAGTCTAAACCCACAGGGAACTGAAGCTTTCTTT.

The genes are TRBV9 and TRBJ1-5, with a weak D call TRBD1 (6 bases). V lost 2 bases to trimming and J lost 0 bases, with 9 bases between them. The CDR3 consists of 15 residues. Germline CDR1 SGDLS, CDR2 YYNGEE. The CDR3 is CASSVSDSSNQPQHF. CDR3 DNA sequence: TGTGCCAGCAGCGTTTCGGACAGTAGCAATCAGCCCCAGCATTTT. Combining the CDR3 with reference TRBV9 and TRBJ1-5 gives the whole variable domain DSGVTQTPKHLITATGQRVTLRCSPRSGDLSVYWYQQSLDQGLQFLIQYYNGEERAKGNILERFSAQQFPDLHSELNLSSLELGDSALYFCASSVSDSSNQPQHFGDGTRLSIL.

This chain connects TRBV18 to TRBJ2-3, with TRBD1 as a possible D gene (5 bases). V lost 1 base to trimming and J lost 2 bases, with 7 bases between them. The CDR3 contains 14 residues. Germline-derived CDR1 and CDR2 are KGHSH and LQKENI. The CDR3 reads CASSPRQNTDTQYF. DNA of the CDR3: TGTGCCAGCTCACCACGACAGAACACAGATACGCAGTATTTT.

The CDR3 is CASSLTLETQYF. In nucleotides, the CDR3 is TGTGCCAGCAGTCTAACCCTAGAGACCCAGTACTTC. V is TRBV28 and J is TRBJ2-5; D is ambiguous. The germline V and J ends were trimmed by 5 bases and 4 bases, with 8 bases remaining between them. The CDR3 sequence is 12 residues long. Germline V gene sequence: CDR1 MDHEN, CDR2 SYDVKM.

This chain connects TRBV7-6 to TRBJ2-7, with 9 bases lining up with TRBD1. The germline V gene encodes CDR1 SGHVS and CDR2 FNYEAQ. CDR3 length equals 14 residues. The V gene end was trimmed by 1 base and the J gene end by 5 bases; junction bases not matched to a gene: 3. The CDR3 region has the DNA TGTGCCAGCAGCTTAGAGACAGGGGGTAACGAGCAGTACTTC. Amino acid sequence: CASSLETGGNEQYF.

This clone has just one count. The V gene is TRBV4-3, the J gene TRBJ2-1; TRBD1 aligns across 8 bases. Germline V gene lookup returns CDR1 LGHNA and CDR2 YSLEER. The CDR3 length is 15 residues. The V and J ends lost 1 base and 8 bases, in that order; junction bases with no gene match: 7. The CDR3: CASSQVTGGRDEQFF. CDR3 nucleotide sequence: TGCGCCAGCAGCCAAGTTACAGGGGGAAGGGATGAGCAGTTCTTC.

The rearrangement links TRBV29-1 to TRBJ1-4; D possibly corresponds to TRBD1 (5 bases). The CDR3 runs 14 residues. Trimming took off 6 bases at V and 4 bases at J, with 15 bases between the two ends. Germline V gives CDR1 SQVTM, CDR2 ANQGSEA. DNA for the CDR3: TGCAGCGTCGGGCGGGGCAGACGTAATGAAAAACTGTTTTTT. It encodes CSVGRGRRNEKLFF.

The V gene is TRBV29-1, the J gene TRBJ2-1; maybe TRBD2 (5 bases). Germline CDR1 is SQVTM and CDR2 is ANQGSEA. The V end lost 5 bases, the J end lost 9 bases, and 20 bases lay between the germline ends. The CDR3 has 14 amino acids. CDR3 in amino acids: CSVYERRPHPEQFF. CDR3 bases: TGCAGCGTTTATGAGCGGAGACCCCACCCTGAGCAGTTCTTC.

The chain recombines TRBV28 with TRBJ2-7; tentatively, D is TRBD1 (6 bases). V was shortened by 8 bases and J by 2 bases, with 10 bases between the two germline ends. From germline, CDR1 is MDHEN and CDR2 SYDVKM. The length of the CDR3 is 12 residues. The CDR3 loop reads CASSRTAYEQYF. The CDR3 nucleotides read TGTGCCAGCTCTAGGACAGCCTACGAGCAGTACTTC.

This chain joins TRBV6-5 and TRBJ1-2; TRBD1 might be the D (5 bases). Germline V gene lookup returns CDR1 MNHEY and CDR2 SVGAGI. The CDR3 is 14 residues long. V lost 5 bases and J 0 bases, leaving 10 bases between the germline ends. This chain's CDR3 is CASSQGVSNYGYTF. DNA for the CDR3: TGTGCCAGCAGTCAGGGTGTTTCTAACTATGGCTACACCTTC.

This clone was counted between two and nine times. The junction does not match germline at one end; this may be a read error. The chain is built from TRBV7-7 and TRBJ1-4; D is possibly TRBD1 (6 bases). Germline CDR1 reads SSHAT; CDR2 reads FNYEAQ (reference sequence). This CDR3 region has 15 residues. The CDR3 nucleotides read TGTGCTAGCAGCTCCGGACAGATTATTAATGAAAAACTGTTTTTT. Translated, it gives CASSSGQIINEKLFF.

The J gene is TRBJ2-2, the V gene TRBV13; no reliable D call. V gave up 1 base and J gave up 4 bases, with 7 bases separating them. This CDR3 has 14 amino acids. Germline CDR1 PRHDT, CDR2 FYEKMQ (reference sequence). For the CDR3, the DNA is TGTGCCAGCAGCTTAGTTCGAGGCACCGGGGAGCTGTTTTTT. It encodes CASSLVRGTGELFF.

CDR3 loop: CASSLANRDFGDYTF. CDR3 sequence (DNA): TGTGCCAGCAGCTTGGCCAATAGGGACTTTGGGGACTACACCTTC. This chain joins TRBV5-4 and TRBJ1-2; a weak D match, TRBD1 (5 bases). The CDR3 has 15 amino acids. Per germline, CDR1 SGHNT and CDR2 YYREEE (reference sequence). V was cut by 0 bases and J by 10 bases, with 19 bases left in between.

This clone has just one count. CDR3 protein: CASSTGGEAAYGYTF. Written as DNA, the CDR3 is TGTGCCAGCAGCACCGGGGGGGAGGCAGCCTATGGCTACACCTTC. V gene TRBV5-4 combines with J gene TRBJ1-2; a weak D match, TRBD1 (5 bases). V dropped 4 bases and J dropped 4 bases, with 17 bases sitting between them. This CDR3 has 15 amino acids. Per germline, CDR1 SGHNT and CDR2 YYREEE (reference sequence).

J is TRBJ2-7 and V is TRBV28; 9 positions agree with TRBD1. This CDR3 region has 13 residues. The germline gives CDR1 MDHEN, CDR2 SYDVKM. The V gene end was trimmed by 6 bases and the J gene end by 3 bases; junction bases not matched to a gene: 3. DNA for the CDR3: TGTGCCAGCAGGGGGACAGGGAACTACGAGCAGTACTTC. This sequence encodes CASRGTGNYEQYF.

The chain recombines TRBV30 with TRBJ2-5, with D possibly TRBD1 on 6 matching bases. This CDR3 contains 16 residues. Trimming took 0 bases from V and 4 from J, leaving 18 bases between them. CDR1 is GTSNPN, CDR2 SVGIG, per germline (reference sequence). The CDR3 loop is CAWSVQGGRRGETQYF. The CDR3 coding sequence is TGTGCCTGGAGTGTACAAGGGGGACGTAGGGGAGAGACCCAGTACTTC. Full variable domain (rest looked up from reference TRBV30 and TRBJ2-5): SQTIHQWPATLVQPVGSPLSLECTVEGTSNPNLYWYRQAAGRGLQLLFYSVGIGQISSEVPQNLSASRPQDRQFILSSKKLLLSDSGFYLCAWSVQGGRRGETQYFGPGTRLLVL.

This chain connects TRBV7-3 to TRBJ2-2; D gene unclear. Germline assignment: CDR1 SGHTA and CDR2 FQGTGA. V gave up 6 bases and J gave up 0 bases, with 8 bases separating them. This CDR3 spans 14 amino acids. The CDR3 nucleotides read TGTGCCAGCAGGCTGCAGTCGAACACCGGGGAGCTGTTTTTT. Protein product: CASRLQSNTGELFF.

The chain uses TRBV5-1 and TRBJ2-1; D possibly corresponds to TRBD1 (6 bases). Germline V CDR1 and CDR2: SGHRS, YFSETQ. Trimming left V 6 bases short and J 9 bases short, with 16 bases between. This CDR3 has 13 residues. CDR3 nucleotide sequence: TGCGCCAGCAACCCCCAGGGGCGAAGTGAGCAGTTCTTC. Translating gives CASNPQGRSEQFF.

The chain recombines TRBV30 with TRBJ2-3; D perhaps matches TRBD2 (5 bases). Germline lookup yields CDR1 GTSNPN and CDR2 SVGIG (reference sequence). The CDR3 loop spans 14 amino acids. Trimming cost V 2 bases and J 9 bases, with 18 bases left between them. The CDR3 DNA is TGTGCCTGGAGTTCCCCCCGTCCACCGGGGACGCAGTATTTT. Its translation: CAWSSPRPPGTQYF. Complete variable domain (other parts from reference TRBV30 and TRBJ2-3): SQTIHQWPATLVQPVGSPLSLECTVEGTSNPNLYWYRQAAGRGLQLLFYSVGIGQISSEVPQNLSASRPQDRQFILSSKKLLLSDSGFYLCAWSSPRPPGTQYFGPGTRLTVL.

The CDR3: CASSSYGAFEHTEAFF. In nucleotides, the CDR3 is TGCGCCAGCAGCTCCTATGGGGCGTTTGAGCACACTGAAGCTTTCTTT. This rearrangement joins TRBV4-1 to TRBJ1-1; D possibly corresponds to TRBD1 (5 bases). CDR3 length: 16 amino acids. Per germline, CDR1 MGHRA and CDR2 YSYEKL. V gave up 5 bases and J gave up 3 bases, with 19 bases separating them.